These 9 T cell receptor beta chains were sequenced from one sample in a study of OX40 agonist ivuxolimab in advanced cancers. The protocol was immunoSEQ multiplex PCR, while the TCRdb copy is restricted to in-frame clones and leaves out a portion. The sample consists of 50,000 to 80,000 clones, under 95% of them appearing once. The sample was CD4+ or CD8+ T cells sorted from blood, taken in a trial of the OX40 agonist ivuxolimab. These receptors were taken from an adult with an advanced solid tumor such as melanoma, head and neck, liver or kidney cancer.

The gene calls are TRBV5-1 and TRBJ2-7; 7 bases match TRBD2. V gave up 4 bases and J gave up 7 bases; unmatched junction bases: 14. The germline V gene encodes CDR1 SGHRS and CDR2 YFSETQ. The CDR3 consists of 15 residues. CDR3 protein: CASSSGTSNVYEQYF. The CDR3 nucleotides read TGCGCCAGCAGCAGCGGGACCTCGAATGTTTATGAGCAGTACTTC.

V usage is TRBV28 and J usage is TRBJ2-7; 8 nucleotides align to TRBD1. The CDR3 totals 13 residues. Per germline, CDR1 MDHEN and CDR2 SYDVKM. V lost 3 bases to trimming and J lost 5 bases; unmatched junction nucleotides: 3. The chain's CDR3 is CASSLDRVNEQYF. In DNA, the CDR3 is TGTGCCAGCAGTTTGGACAGGGTCAACGAGCAGTACTTC.

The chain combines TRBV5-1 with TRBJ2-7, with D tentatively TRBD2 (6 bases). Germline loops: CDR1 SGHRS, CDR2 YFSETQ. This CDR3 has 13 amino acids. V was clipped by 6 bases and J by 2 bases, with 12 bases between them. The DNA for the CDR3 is TGCGCCAGCAAAAGGGACTCGGCCTACGAGCAGTACTTC. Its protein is CASKRDSAYEQYF.

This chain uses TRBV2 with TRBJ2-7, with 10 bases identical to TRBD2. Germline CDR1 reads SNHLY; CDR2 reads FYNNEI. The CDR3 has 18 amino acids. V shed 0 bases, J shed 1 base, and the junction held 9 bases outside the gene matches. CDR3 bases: TGTGCCAGCAGTGAAGCGCTTGTGGTAGCGGGAGGATCCTACGAGCAGTACTTC. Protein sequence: CASSEALVVAGGSYEQYF.

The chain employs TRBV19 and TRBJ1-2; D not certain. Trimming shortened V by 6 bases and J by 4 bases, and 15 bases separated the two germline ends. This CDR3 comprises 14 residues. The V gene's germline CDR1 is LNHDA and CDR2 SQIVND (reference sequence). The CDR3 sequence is CASSRGQGSYGYTF. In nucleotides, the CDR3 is TGTGCCAGTAGCCGAGGCCAAGGGAGCTATGGCTACACCTTC. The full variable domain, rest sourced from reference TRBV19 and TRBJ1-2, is DGGITQSPKYLFRKEGQNVTLSCEQNLNHDAMYWYRQDPGQGLRLIYYSQIVNDFQKGDIAEGYSVSREKKESFPLTVTSAQKNPTAFYLCASSRGQGSYGYTFGSGTRLTVV.

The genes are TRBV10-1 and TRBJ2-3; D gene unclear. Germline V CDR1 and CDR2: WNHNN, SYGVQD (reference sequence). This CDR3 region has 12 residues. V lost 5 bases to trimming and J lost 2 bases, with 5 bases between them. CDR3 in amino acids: CASSLDTDTQYF. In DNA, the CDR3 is TGCGCCAGCAGTCTTGACACAGATACGCAGTATTTT.

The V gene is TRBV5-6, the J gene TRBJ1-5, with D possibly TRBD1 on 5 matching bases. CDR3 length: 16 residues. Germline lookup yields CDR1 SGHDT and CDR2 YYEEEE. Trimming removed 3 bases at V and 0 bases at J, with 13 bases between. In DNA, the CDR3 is TGTGCCAGCAGCTGGGGAGGGGCGGGTAGCAATCAGCCCCAGCATTTT. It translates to CASSWGGAGSNQPQHF.

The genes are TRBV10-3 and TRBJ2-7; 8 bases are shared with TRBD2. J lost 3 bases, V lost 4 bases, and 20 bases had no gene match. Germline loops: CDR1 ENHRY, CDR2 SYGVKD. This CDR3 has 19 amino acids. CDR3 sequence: CAISGLGDAGTRVLYEQYF. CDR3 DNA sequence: TGTGCCATCAGTGGATTAGGGGACGCCGGGACTAGAGTCCTCTACGAGCAGTACTTC.

CDR3 nucleotide sequence: TGTGCCAGCAGCTCAAGATCCGGGACAGGGCTCCGGAACGAGCAGTTCTTC. It specifies CASSSRSGTGLRNEQFF. The J gene is TRBJ2-1, the V gene TRBV7-2; 9 nucleotides agree with TRBD1. Germline-derived CDR1 and CDR2 are SGHTA and FQGNSA. Trimming removed 4 bases from V and 10 bases from J; junction bases left unmatched: 17. CDR3 size: 17 residues.